These 2 T cell receptor beta chains share one sample of origin, sequenced in a study of blood T cell repertoires in COVID-19. Produced via immunoSEQ multiplex PCR; TCRdb's table is partial and in-frame only. Altogether roughly 160,000 clones are present, 65% to 85% being singletons, with the ten largest covering 11%. The specimen sequenced was peripheral blood. The receptors shown here come from a man aged 65 to 85 with active or convalescent COVID-19.

V and J are TRBV11-2 and TRBJ1-1; D is ambiguous. The CDR3 runs 15 residues. V was shortened by 2 bases and J by 4 bases, with 14 bases between the two germline ends. From germline, CDR1 is SGHAT and CDR2 FQNNGV. The CDR3 loop is CASSLSPGDSTEAFF. CDR3 sequence (DNA): TGTGCCAGCAGCTTATCCCCCGGGGATTCCACTGAAGCTTTCTTT. The full variable domain, with the rest looked up from reference TRBV11-2 and TRBJ1-1, is EAGVAQSPRYKIIEKRQSVAFWCNPISGHATLYWYQQILGQGPKLLIQFQNNGVVDDSQLPKDRFSAERLKGVDSTLKIQPAKLEDSAVYLCASSLSPGDSTEAFFGQGTRLTVV.

The chain has TRBV9 and TRBJ2-5, with 9 bases fitting TRBD1. The CDR3 is 16 amino acids. Trimming at V came to 3 bases and at J to 5 bases, leaving 11 bases not matched to a gene. Germline-derived CDR1 and CDR2 are SGDLS and YYNGEE. CDR3 in amino acids: CASSADRGVIGETQYF. DNA of the CDR3: TGTGCCAGCAGCGCCGACAGGGGGGTGATTGGGGAGACCCAGTACTTC. The full variable domain, in which reference TRBV9 and TRBJ2-5 provide the parts outside the CDR3, is DSGVTQTPKHLITATGQRVTLRCSPRSGDLSVYWYQQSLDQGLQFLIQYYNGEERAKGNILERFSAQQFPDLHSELNLSSLELGDSALYFCASSADRGVIGETQYFGPGTRLLVL.